This T cell receptor (beta chain) comes out of a study of CD8 T cells in ankylosing spondylitis. Study observations and caveats: A TCR beta motif of roughly eight highly homologous variants appeared characteristic of ankylosing spondylitis blood.

This clonotype was observed a few times. No antigen is known for it. CDR1 and CDR2 from the germline V gene are SGHTA and FQGNSA. This CDR3 has 12 amino acids. The V gene lost 5 bases and the J gene lost 8 bases, with 10 bases spanning the gap. From the 5' RACE reads, TCRdb called clonotypes with MiXCR, one entry per CDR3 protein. The sample lists about 800,000 distinct CDR3 sequences; 12% were seen once. V and J are TRBV7-2 and TRBJ2-1; D is ambiguous. The source material was blood, either unsorted or a sorted T cell fraction (not recorded which). The clonotype comes from a male donor with ankylosing spondylitis. In DNA form, the CDR3 reads TGTGCCAGCAGCCCCTCGGGTTATGAGCAGTTCTTC. Translation: CASSPSGYEQFF.